This is a list of T cell receptor beta chains from one sample in a study of beta chain features in type 1 diabetes. The assay was immunoSEQ multiplex PCR, and TCRdb's table has in-frame clones only and misses some. This table has 900,000 or so clones, 15% to 20% appearing once. The specimen sequenced was naive CD4+ T cells from blood. The receptors originated from a woman in her late teens or twenties in good health. Each CDR3 is given with its conserved first and last residue. The D gene is left open where the match is weak. The size entry is marked missing in some rows and otherwise reads once, few, many or a size class.

d_gene	j_gene	abundance	v_gene	CDR3aa	CDR3nt
TRBD2	TRBJ2-1	NA	TRBV7-2	CASSLGLAEYNEQFF	TGTGCCAGCAGCTTAGGACTAGCGGAATACAATGAGCAGTTCTTC
TRBD2	TRBJ2-3	few	TRBV7-3	CASSLLAGLVDTQYF	TGTGCCAGCAGCTTACTAGCGGGCCTGGTAGATACGCAGTATTTT
NA	TRBJ2-7	NA	TRBV28	CASSRGVRYEQYF	TGTGCCAGCAGTCGGGGAGTGAGGTACGAGCAGTACTTC
TRBD1	TRBJ2-2	NA	TRBV7-8	CASSLVGGGTGELFF	TGTGCCAGCAGCTTAGTAGGGGGCGGCACCGGGGAGCTGTTTTTT
NA	TRBJ2-3	few	TRBV29-1	CSVGDWGSDTQYF	TGCAGCGTTGGGGACTGGGGTTCAGATACGCAGTATTTT
TRBD1	TRBJ1-1	NA	TRBV25-1	CASSEPGTVSEAFF	TGTGCCAGCAGTGAACCAGGGACAGTAAGTGAAGCTTTCTTT
NA	TRBJ2-3	few	TRBV25-1	CASSVDRSTDTQYF	TGTGCCAGCAGCGTTGACAGAAGCACAGATACGCAGTATTTT
NA	TRBJ2-1	few	TRBV5-1	CASSYSAGVGNEQFF	TGCGCCAGCTCCTATAGCGCCGGGGTTGGCAATGAGCAGTTCTTC
NA	TRBJ2-1	NA	TRBV19	CASSIDRSEYNEQFF	TGTGCCAGTAGTATCGACAGGTCGGAATACAATGAGCAGTTCTTC
NA	TRBJ1-2	few	TRBV6-6	CASKGDGYTF	TGTGCCAGCAAAGGGGATGGCTACACCTTC
TRBD1	TRBJ1-2	NA	TRBV7-2	CASSLAPRGGGYTF	TGTGCCAGCAGCTTAGCCCCCAGGGGGGGTGGCTACACCTTC
NA	TRBJ2-7	NA	TRBV20-1	CSGYDNEQYF	TGCAGTGGGTATGATAACGAGCAGTACTTC
NA	TRBJ1-2	NA	TRBV19	CASSIRQASNGYTF	TGTGCCAGTAGTATTAGACAGGCGTCCAATGGCTACACCTTC
TRBD1	TRBJ2-7	NA	TRBV13	CASSYINRPGKNRQGYEQYF	TGTGCCAGCAGCTACATAAATCGACCGGGAAAAAATCGACAGGGATACGAGCAGTACTTC
TRBD2	TRBJ2-3	few	TRBV7-9	CASSAMRLAGGTDTQYF	TGTGCCAGCAGCGCTATGCGGCTAGCGGGAGGAACAGATACGCAGTATTTT
NA	TRBJ2-1	few	TRBV28	CATTLKASTYNEQFF	TGTGCCACCACTCTTAAGGCCAGTACCTACAATGAGCAGTTCTTC
NA	TRBJ1-1	NA	TRBV14	CASSRQENTEAFF	TGTGCCAGCAGCAGACAGGAAAACACTGAAGCTTTCTTT
NA	TRBJ2-1	few	TRBV19	CASSIAGSYNEQFF	TGTGCCAGTAGTATAGCGGGGAGTTACAATGAGCAGTTCTTC
TRBD2	TRBJ2-1	NA	TRBV29-1	CSAVAGGPYNEQFF	TGCAGCGCCGTAGCGGGAGGGCCCTACAATGAGCAGTTCTTC
TRBD2	TRBJ2-7	few	TRBV11-2	CASALLAGEFEQYF	TGTGCCAGCGCGTTATTAGCGGGAGAGTTTGAGCAGTACTTC
NA	TRBJ1-2	few	TRBV28	CASSEHDRHYGYTF	TGTGCCAGCAGTGAACACGACAGACACTATGGCTACACCTTC
NA	TRBJ1-2	few	TRBV27	CASSNSRGYVYGYTF	TGTGCCAGCAGTAATAGCCGGGGTTATGTCTATGGCTACACCTTC
NA	TRBJ1-1	NA	TRBV6-6	CASSYNSPVGAFF	TGTGCCAGCAGTTACAACAGTCCCGTCGGGGCTTTCTTT
NA	TRBJ2-1	few	TRBV12-5	CASGLGLGHEGVNEQFF	TGTGCTAGTGGTTTGGGCCTCGGACACGAGGGAGTGAATGAGCAGTTCTTC
NA	TRBJ2-2	few	TRBV5-6	CASSLGLAHGELFF	TGTGCCAGCAGCTTGGGGCTAGCGCACGGGGAGCTGTTTTTT
TRBD1	TRBJ2-7	NA	TRBV9	CASSVEGTGAHEQYF	TGTGCCAGCAGCGTAGAAGGGACAGGGGCCCACGAGCAGTACTTC
NA	TRBJ2-2	NA	TRBV7-9	CASSSVYTGELFF	TGTGCCAGCAGCTCGGTGTACACCGGGGAGCTGTTTTTT
NA	TRBJ2-7	NA	TRBV18	CASSRGVSGESYEQYF	TGTGCCAGCTCACGGGGGGTTTCGGGAGAGTCCTACGAGCAGTACTTC
NA	TRBJ2-7	few	TRBV29-1	CSVGQAYSYEQYF	TGCAGCGTTGGACAGGCTTACTCCTACGAGCAGTACTTC
TRBD2	TRBJ2-1	NA	TRBV19	CATDGTSGRNEQFF	TGTGCCACAGATGGGACTAGCGGGAGGAATGAGCAGTTCTTC
TRBD1	TRBJ2-7	few	TRBV28	CASKTHRGYEQYF	TGTGCCAGCAAGACCCACAGGGGCTACGAGCAGTACTTC
NA	TRBJ1-6	NA	TRBV5-1	CASRADFNSPLHF	TGCGCCAGCAGGGCCGACTTTAATTCACCCCTCCACTTT
NA	TRBJ1-1	few	TRBV19	CASSISPRLGTEAFF	TGTGCCAGTAGTATCTCTCCTAGATTAGGCACTGAAGCTTTCTTT
NA	TRBJ2-2	few	TRBV15	CATSPPQWATGELFF	TGTGCCACCAGCCCCCCTCAATGGGCCACCGGGGAGCTGTTTTTT
TRBD1	TRBJ2-1	NA	TRBV15	CATSTDRERNEQFF	TGTGCCACCAGCACAGACAGGGAGCGCAATGAGCAGTTCTTC
TRBD2	TRBJ2-7	few	TRBV15	CATSLGGDLYEQYF	TGTGCCACCAGCCTGGGAGGGGATCTCTACGAGCAGTACTTC
NA	TRBJ2-1	NA	TRBV28	CASSPGHLLPNEQFF	TGTGCCAGCAGTCCGGGACACTTATTGCCCAATGAGCAGTTCTTC
TRBD1	TRBJ2-1	NA	TRBV4-3	CASTPQSTGSNEQFF	TGCGCCAGCACCCCACAATCGACAGGGTCGAATGAGCAGTTCTTC
NA	TRBJ2-3	few	TRBV20-1	CSALKDDTQYF	TGCAGTGCCTTGAAGGACGATACGCAGTATTTT
TRBD1	TRBJ2-5	few	TRBV7-2	CASSRWTGQETQYF	TGTGCCAGCAGCCGGTGGACAGGGCAAGAGACCCAGTACTTC
NA	TRBJ2-5	NA	TRBV2	CASSEASGGETQYF	TGTGCCAGCAGTGAAGCTAGTGGTGGAGAGACCCAGTACTTC
NA	TRBJ2-7	few	TRBV5-1	CASKQGSTGEQYF	TGCGCCAGTAAACAGGGCTCGACGGGAGAGCAGTACTTC
NA	TRBJ2-7	few	TRBV19	CASSLNEGPSYEQYF	TGTGCCAGTAGTCTCAACGAGGGCCCTTCCTACGAGCAGTACTTC
NA	TRBJ2-1	few	TRBV6-5	CASKDLSSYNEQFF	TGTGCCAGCAAGGATCTCAGCTCCTACAATGAGCAGTTCTTC
NA	TRBJ2-1	few	TRBV11-1	CASSSLLDGSYNEQFF	TGTGCCAGCAGCTCCCTATTAGACGGTTCCTACAATGAGCAGTTCTTC
NA	TRBJ2-7	NA	TRBV18	CASSPTQQRGYEQYF	TGTGCCAGCTCACCAACCCAGCAACGAGGGTACGAGCAGTACTTC
TRBD2	TRBJ2-3	NA	TRBV10-3	CAIKSSGSTDTQYF	TGTGCCATTAAGTCTAGCGGGAGCACAGATACGCAGTATTTT
NA	TRBJ2-5	NA	TRBV28	CASSPPRDSRERETQYF	TGTGCCAGCAGTCCCCCCCGGGACTCACGAGAGAGAGAGACCCAGTACTTC
NA	TRBJ2-5	NA	TRBV19	CASSSRGSLQETQYF	TGTGCCAGTAGTAGCCGGGGATCCCTTCAAGAGACCCAGTACTTC
TRBD2	TRBJ2-7	NA	TRBV6-6	CASSYTDAGGYEQYF	TGTGCCAGCAGTTACACTGATGCGGGGGGTTACGAGCAGTACTTC
NA	TRBJ2-7	NA	TRBV20-1	CSARSREQYF	TGCAGTGCGAGGAGCAGGGAGCAGTACTTC
TRBD2	TRBJ2-7	few	TRBV29-1	CSAGGGRTSYEQYF	TGCAGCGCTGGGGGCGGGAGGACCTCCTACGAGCAGTACTTC
NA	TRBJ2-2	few	TRBV18	CASSPANTGELFF	TGTGCCAGCTCACCAGCGAACACCGGGGAGCTGTTTTTT
NA	TRBJ1-1	few	TRBV28	CGSSENTEAFF	TGTGGCTCCAGCGAGAACACTGAAGCTTTCTTT
NA	TRBJ2-7	NA	TRBV5-4	CASSWEDHEQYF	TGTGCCAGCAGCTGGGAGGACCACGAGCAGTACTTC